These 2 T cell receptor beta chains share one sample of origin, sequenced in a study of regulatory T cells in long-lasting Graves disease. The time point: newly diagnosed GD, antithyroid drugs for less than 3 months. Preparation of the TCR library used RNA extracted from PBMCs. HTBI primers from iRepertoire and Arm-PCR of CDR3 regions yielded the TCR beta libraries. TCRdb ran MiXCR on the multiplex PCR reads and lists one entry per CDR3 protein. The profile shows around 250,000 distinct CDR3 sequences, approximately 20% of them singletons. The sample was peripheral blood mononuclear cells (PBMCs), taken at new diagnosis, from a patient treated with antithyroid drugs. These receptors all come from a female donor with Graves disease.

This clonotype was counted ten times or more. In nucleotides, the CDR3 is TGCAGTGCTAGAGATGACGACAGGGGCTACGAGCAGTACTTC. The encoded protein is CSARDDDRGYEQYF. The chain employs TRBV20-1 and TRBJ2-7, with TRBD1 identical over 8 bases. The CDR3 loop spans 14 amino acids. V trimming: 0 bases; J trimming: 3 bases; junction bases outside the gene matches: 4. Germline V gene lookup returns CDR1 DFQATT and CDR2 SNEGSKA (reference sequence).

This clonotype was picked up many times. The V and J genes are TRBV6-2 or TRBV6-3 and TRBJ2-1; 9 bases align to TRBD2. There are 15 residues in the CDR3. The V gene end was trimmed by 2 bases and the J gene end by 4 bases; junction bases not matched to a gene: 3. Germline V CDR1 and CDR2: MNHEY, SVGEGT. The CDR3 here is CASSYVAGAYNEQFF. In DNA, the CDR3 is TGTGCCAGCAGTTACGTAGCGGGAGCTTACAATGAGCAGTTCTTC.